This T cell receptor beta chain was recorded in a study of blood T cell repertoires in COVID-19. Across the study: The United States, Italy and Spain provided the acute and convalescent COVID-19 samples. Nucleic acid was either cDNA or gDNA, and it came from T cells, B-cell-depleted T cells, or PBMCs.

V shed 2 bases, J shed 3 bases, and the junction held 8 bases outside the gene matches. Germline V gene data show CDR1 as SGHRS and CDR2 as YFSETQ. The CDR3 totals 16 residues. In the authors' methods: From reference gene primer amplification, estimates of nucleated cell counts were derived. Sequenced by immunoSEQ multiplex PCR; TCRdb stores in-frame clones only, minus some. V and J calls and clone size are as listed in that table; D and trimming were resolved from the DNA. The table lists about 64,000 clones, 80% to 95% of them singletons. Source material: peripheral blood. The TCR originated in a woman of 80 years or more with active COVID-19. The rearrangement links TRBV5-1 to TRBJ2-3; 8 bases map to TRBD1. The CDR3 coding sequence is TGCGCCAGCAGCTTAGAGACAGGGGATTCGACAGATACGCAGTATTTT. Translating gives CASSLETGDSTDTQYF.